A single sample gave rise to the 27 T cell receptor beta chains below, sequenced in a study of Graves' ophthalmopathy and Graves' hyperthyroidism. RNA transcripts served as template for amplifying TCR beta CDR3 sequences. The library came from an HTBI-primed first-round RT-PCR and a second-round multiplex PCR. TCRdb reprocessed the multiplex PCR reads via MiXCR and lists one record per CDR3 protein. Of 400,000 to 450,000 distinct CDR3 sequences listed, 20% to 25% are singletons. Sequenced: peripheral blood. The source of these receptors is a woman aged 18-35 years with stable Graves' hyperthyroidism.

This clonotype was seen repeatedly, ten times or more. The chain has TRBV6-1 and TRBJ2-2; 7 bases agree with TRBD1. The CDR3 contains 14 residues. V was pared by 3 bases and J by 4 bases, with 2 bases of the junction left unmatched. CDR1 MNHNS and CDR2 SASEGT come from the germline V gene. This chain's CDR3 is CASSDRGFTGELFF. Written as DNA, the CDR3 is TGTGCCAGCAGTGACAGGGGGTTCACCGGGGAGCTGTTTTTT.

V and J are TRBV11-2 and TRBJ2-7; the match to TRBD1 covers 7 bases. Germline V gene sequence: CDR1 SGHAT, CDR2 FQNNGV. Trimming took 5 bases from V and 1 from J; bases not matched to a gene: 11. This CDR3 comprises 16 residues. The CDR3 DNA reads TGTGCCAGCAGCAACCCTCTGAGGGGACAGTCCTACGAGCAGTACTTC. Encoded protein: CASSNPLRGQSYEQYF.

This clonotype has only a few counts. The gene calls are TRBV13 and TRBJ1-2; D possibly corresponds to TRBD1 (5 bases). With 0 bases removed from V and 4 bases from J, the gap between germline ends came to 12 bases. Germline V lookup: CDR1 PRHDT, CDR2 FYEKMQ (reference sequence). The CDR3 is made up of 15 amino acids. CDR3 loop: CASSLGHRIPYGYTF. As DNA, the CDR3 is TGTGCCAGCAGCTTAGGCCACAGGATCCCCTATGGCTACACCTTC.

CDR3 sequence: CATSRDPNTEAFF. CDR3 in DNA: TGTGCCACCAGCAGAGATCCGAACACTGAAGCTTTCTTT. The chain links TRBV15 to TRBJ1-1; D is uncertain. This CDR3 spans 13 amino acids. Trimming took 0 bases from V and 1 from J, leaving 3 bases between them. Looked up from germline, CDR1 is LNHNV and CDR2 is YYDKDF (reference sequence).

This clonotype was observed at least ten times. The gene calls are TRBV7-2 and TRBJ1-2; a possible D gene is TRBD1 (5 bases). CDR1 is SGHTA and CDR2 is FQGNSA in the germline V gene. V lost 5 bases and J lost 6, with 16 bases in between. This CDR3 is built from 14 residues. The CDR3 sequence is CASSRNARGDGYTF. CDR3 nucleotides: TGTGCCAGCAGCCGCAACGCCCGGGGCGATGGCTACACCTTC.

The J gene is TRBJ2-3, the V gene TRBV7-3; 8 bases agree with TRBD1. The trim removed 0 bases at V and 6 bases at J, leaving 8 bases unmatched. The CDR3 covers 16 residues. From germline, CDR1 is SGHTA and CDR2 FQGTGA. CDR3 nucleotides: TGTGCCAGCAGCTTAACGGGGACAGGTAGCGGCGATACGCAGTATTTT. It is translated as CASSLTGTGSGDTQYF. Looking up the rest from reference TRBV7-3 and TRBJ2-3 gives the full variable domain: GAGVSQTPSNKVTEKGKYVELRCDPISGHTALYWYRQSLGQGPEFLIYFQGTGAADDSGLPNDRFFAVRPEGSVSTLKIQRTERGDSAVYLCASSLTGTGSGDTQYFGPGTRLTVL.

The chain links TRBV6-2 or TRBV6-3 to TRBJ2-7; TRBD1 aligns across 7 bases. The CDR3 totals 13 residues. Germline V gene sequence: CDR1 MNHEY, CDR2 SVGEGT. The junction had 6 bases not matched to a gene; V was cut back by 7 bases and J by 3 bases. The CDR3 sequence: CASTRGQNYEQYF. The CDR3 coding sequence is TGTGCCAGCACCAGGGGACAGAACTACGAGCAGTACTTC.

This clonotype has at least ten counts. This sequence joins TRBV20-1 and TRBJ1-5; D is possibly TRBD1 (5 bases). Germline CDR1 is DFQATT and CDR2 is SNEGSKA (reference sequence). This CDR3 has 14 residues. The V and J ends lost 1 base and 0 bases respectively, with 7 bases between them. CDR3 nucleotide sequence: TGCAGTGCTAGAGGGGGGAATAGCAATCAGCCCCAGCATTTT. Its translation: CSARGGNSNQPQHF.

This clonotype was picked up many times. This rearrangement joins TRBV15 to TRBJ1-5; 8 nucleotides match TRBD1. Germline trimming cut 1 base from V and 7 bases from J; bases unmatched to any gene: 12. Germline CDR1 reads LNHNV; CDR2 reads YYDKDF (reference sequence). The CDR3 totals 17 residues. In DNA form, the CDR3 reads TGTGCCACCAGCAGAGGACAAGGACAGGGTTGGCGACAGCCCCAGCATTTT. Translation gives CATSRGQGQGWRQPQHF. The full variable domain, completed using reference TRBV15 and TRBJ1-5, is DAMVIQNPRYQVTQFGKPVTLSCSQTLNHNVMYWYQQKSSQAPKLLFHYYDKDFNNEADTPDNFQSRRPNTSFCFLDIRSPGLGDTAMYLCATSRGQGQGWRQPQHFGDGTRLSIL.

This clonotype was seen only a few times. V gene TRBV19 combines with J gene TRBJ1-1; TRBD1 agrees at 7 bases. Germline V lookup: CDR1 LNHDA, CDR2 SQIVND (reference sequence). This CDR3 has 11 amino acids. The V and J ends lost 5 bases and 11 bases, in that order; junction bases with no gene match: 5. CDR3 sequence: CASSQTGQAFF. The CDR3 DNA follows: TGTGCCAGTAGTCAGACAGGGCAGGCTTTCTTT.

In this sample, this clonotype turned up many times. This rearrangement joins TRBV12-3 or TRBV12-4 to TRBJ2-7, with D tentatively TRBD1 (6 bases). Trimming removed 4 bases at V and 9 bases at J, with 25 bases between. This CDR3 contains 16 residues. The CDR3 here is CASSSPDRTSIEGQYF. DNA of the CDR3: TGTGCCAGCAGTTCCCCCGACAGGACGAGTATCGAAGGGCAGTACTTC.

This clonotype was counted ten times or more. The V gene is TRBV28, the J gene TRBJ2-7, with unresolved D. The CDR3 consists of 12 residues. Looked up from germline, CDR1 is MDHEN and CDR2 is SYDVKM. V gave up 9 bases and J gave up 7 bases, with 16 bases separating them. CDR3 loop: CASSRATWEQYF. CDR3 bases: TGTGCCAGTTCTCGGGCTACTTGGGAGCAGTACTTC.

Details on this clonotype: This may be a read error: a much more frequent sequence differs by one nucleotide. Without the conserved terminal phenylalanine or tryptophan, this CDR3 likely stems from a read error. No DNA is shown, since the ends of the CDR3 on it are uncertain; the CDR3 is the one TCRdb lists. This rearrangement joins TRBV2 to TRBJ2-2; TRBD2 is the table's D call, not checked against the DNA. The CDR3 is made up of 16 amino acids, end residues included. From germline, CDR1 is SNHLY and CDR2 FYNNEI. The CDR3 is CASRPTSGRATGELCS.

There are many counts of this clonotype. The chain recombines TRBV7-6 with TRBJ2-5, with 9 bases matching TRBD1. This CDR3 is built from 14 residues. V was pared by 4 bases and J by 5 bases, with 5 bases of the junction left unmatched. Per germline, CDR1 SGHVS and CDR2 FNYEAQ. CDR3 loop: CASSSRTGDETQYF. Here the CDR3 DNA reads TGTGCCAGCAGCTCACGGACAGGGGATGAGACCCAGTACTTC.

This clonotype appeared many times. The chain couples TRBV25-1 to TRBJ1-1; D perhaps matches TRBD1 (6 bases). CDR1 MGHDK and CDR2 SYGVNS come from the germline V gene. This CDR3 has 14 amino acids. V lost 2 bases and J lost 7, with 14 bases in between. The CDR3 DNA follows: TGTGCCAGCAGTGAACTTAAACAGGGAGATGAAGCTTTCTTT. It yields the protein CASSELKQGDEAFF.

This clonotype was recorded at least ten times. The chain couples TRBV5-1 to TRBJ2-7, with D perhaps TRBD1 or TRBD2 (5 bases each). Deletions cut 0 bases from V and 6 bases from J, with 10 bases between. The CDR3 totals 13 residues. Germline V gives CDR1 SGHRS, CDR2 YFSETQ. CDR3 in DNA: TGCGCCAGCAGCTTGGTGGGACCCGGCGAGCAGTACTTC. It is translated as CASSLVGPGEQYF.

This chain joins TRBV2 and TRBJ2-7, with TRBD2 matching over 7 bases. The germline CDR1 and CDR2 sequences are SNHLY and FYNNEI. The ends lost 6 bases at V and 7 bases at J; junction bases unmatched: 3. The CDR3 has 11 residues. In nucleotides, the CDR3 is TGTGCCAGCAGGGGGCGGGGGGAGCAGTACTTC. Translating gives CASRGRGEQYF.

This clonotype was found many times. The V call is TRBV9, the J call TRBJ1-2; D call uncertain. The CDR3 is made up of 13 amino acids. Germline lookup yields CDR1 SGDLS and CDR2 YYNGEE. The ends were cut back, 3 bases at V and 6 bases at J, with 12 bases in the middle. The CDR3 reads CASSDTWVDGYTF. The CDR3 DNA is TGTGCCAGCAGCGATACTTGGGTGGATGGCTACACCTTC. The full variable domain, its missing parts supplied by reference TRBV9 and TRBJ1-2, is DSGVTQTPKHLITATGQRVTLRCSPRSGDLSVYWYQQSLDQGLQFLIQYYNGEERAKGNILERFSAQQFPDLHSELNLSSLELGDSALYFCASSDTWVDGYTFGSGTRLTVV.

This clonotype was seen many times. One end of the junction does not line up with germline, which may come from a read error. V is TRBV28 and J is TRBJ2-4; D is possibly TRBD1 (6 bases). Germline V CDR1 and CDR2: MDHEN, SYDVKM. There are 16 residues in the CDR3. DNA of the CDR3: TGTGCCAGCAGTTTATGGGCAGGGCAAAACGGGGACATTAAGTACTTC. Protein: CASSLWAGQNGDIKYF.

At least ten counts were recorded for this clonotype. The chain employs TRBV12-3 or TRBV12-4 and TRBJ2-5; D is perhaps TRBD2 (5 bases). The CDR3 sequence is 14 residues long. The V gene lost 5 bases and the J gene lost 7 bases, with 17 bases spanning the gap. The CDR3 region has the DNA TGTGCCAGCAGTCATCCGGGAAAAGAAGGGACCCAGTACTTC. This gives the protein CASSHPGKEGTQYF.

This clonotype has just a few counts. The genes are TRBV5-1 and TRBJ2-5; D gene ambiguous. The CDR3 extends over 13 amino acids. Trimming pared 2 bases from V and 5 bases from J, leaving 10 bases between. Germline V lookup: CDR1 SGHRS, CDR2 YFSETQ. CDR3 sequence reads: CASSFNVGETQYF. CDR3 DNA: TGCGCCAGCAGCTTTAACGTGGGGGAGACCCAGTACTTC.

The V call is TRBV5-1, the J call TRBJ1-3; D call uncertain. The germline V gene encodes CDR1 SGHRS and CDR2 YFSETQ. This CDR3 comprises 16 residues. The V and J ends lost 4 bases and 0 bases respectively, with 14 bases between them. The CDR3 sequence is CASSMTDSHSGNTIYF. Here the CDR3 DNA reads TGCGCCAGCAGCATGACCGACTCACACTCTGGAAACACCATATATTTT.

This clonotype occurred many times. The chain carries TRBV20-1 and TRBJ2-2; 10 nucleotides agree with TRBD2. The CDR3 runs 18 residues. Germline lookup yields CDR1 DFQATT and CDR2 SNEGSKA (reference sequence). Trimming removed 5 bases from V and 6 bases from J; junction bases left unmatched: 18. The CDR3 sequence: CSAPRASGSAYGSGELFF. The CDR3 DNA follows: TGCAGTGCTCCCCGGGCTAGCGGGAGTGCGTATGGGTCCGGGGAGCTGTTTTTT.

The CDR3 sequence is CASSAAILAGVGETQYF. CDR3 in DNA: TGTGCCAGCAGCGCCGCCATACTAGCGGGGGTTGGGGAGACCCAGTACTTC. The J gene is TRBJ2-5, the V gene TRBV6-1, with 11 bases matching TRBD2. This CDR3 is 17 amino acids long. Germline V lookup: CDR1 MNHNS, CDR2 SASEGT. With V trimmed by 6 bases and J by 5 bases, 14 bases remained unmatched.

This clonotype was recorded many times. The chain joins TRBV5-1 to TRBJ2-2; 8 bases are a match to TRBD2. The V and J ends lost 3 bases and 0 bases, in that order; junction bases with no gene match: 7. CDR1 SGHRS and CDR2 YFSETQ come from the germline V gene. This CDR3 spans 17 amino acids. This CDR3 reads CASSSSLAGPNTGELFF. CDR3 coding DNA: TGCGCCAGCAGCTCTTCTCTAGCGGGTCCGAACACCGGGGAGCTGTTTTTT.

This clonotype was seen repeatedly, ten times or more. The V gene is TRBV27, the J gene TRBJ2-7; 12 nucleotides align to TRBD2. CDR3 length: 17 amino acids. V lost 4 bases, J lost 0 bases, and 7 bases stayed unmatched. Germline V gene data show CDR1 as MNHEY and CDR2 as SMNVEV (reference sequence). CDR3 in DNA: TGTGCCAGCAGTTCCGCTAGCGGGAGGGCGAGCTCCTACGAGCAGTACTTC. It specifies CASSSASGRASSYEQYF.

The chain employs TRBV5-1 and TRBJ2-7; D not certain. CDR1 SGHRS and CDR2 YFSETQ come from the germline V gene. With 3 bases removed from V and 2 bases from J, the gap between germline ends came to 18 bases. This CDR3 contains 16 residues. The DNA of the CDR3 is TGCGCCAGCAGCTCCACCCAGACGGGTCTAGCCTACGAGCAGTACTTC. It codes for CASSSTQTGLAYEQYF.